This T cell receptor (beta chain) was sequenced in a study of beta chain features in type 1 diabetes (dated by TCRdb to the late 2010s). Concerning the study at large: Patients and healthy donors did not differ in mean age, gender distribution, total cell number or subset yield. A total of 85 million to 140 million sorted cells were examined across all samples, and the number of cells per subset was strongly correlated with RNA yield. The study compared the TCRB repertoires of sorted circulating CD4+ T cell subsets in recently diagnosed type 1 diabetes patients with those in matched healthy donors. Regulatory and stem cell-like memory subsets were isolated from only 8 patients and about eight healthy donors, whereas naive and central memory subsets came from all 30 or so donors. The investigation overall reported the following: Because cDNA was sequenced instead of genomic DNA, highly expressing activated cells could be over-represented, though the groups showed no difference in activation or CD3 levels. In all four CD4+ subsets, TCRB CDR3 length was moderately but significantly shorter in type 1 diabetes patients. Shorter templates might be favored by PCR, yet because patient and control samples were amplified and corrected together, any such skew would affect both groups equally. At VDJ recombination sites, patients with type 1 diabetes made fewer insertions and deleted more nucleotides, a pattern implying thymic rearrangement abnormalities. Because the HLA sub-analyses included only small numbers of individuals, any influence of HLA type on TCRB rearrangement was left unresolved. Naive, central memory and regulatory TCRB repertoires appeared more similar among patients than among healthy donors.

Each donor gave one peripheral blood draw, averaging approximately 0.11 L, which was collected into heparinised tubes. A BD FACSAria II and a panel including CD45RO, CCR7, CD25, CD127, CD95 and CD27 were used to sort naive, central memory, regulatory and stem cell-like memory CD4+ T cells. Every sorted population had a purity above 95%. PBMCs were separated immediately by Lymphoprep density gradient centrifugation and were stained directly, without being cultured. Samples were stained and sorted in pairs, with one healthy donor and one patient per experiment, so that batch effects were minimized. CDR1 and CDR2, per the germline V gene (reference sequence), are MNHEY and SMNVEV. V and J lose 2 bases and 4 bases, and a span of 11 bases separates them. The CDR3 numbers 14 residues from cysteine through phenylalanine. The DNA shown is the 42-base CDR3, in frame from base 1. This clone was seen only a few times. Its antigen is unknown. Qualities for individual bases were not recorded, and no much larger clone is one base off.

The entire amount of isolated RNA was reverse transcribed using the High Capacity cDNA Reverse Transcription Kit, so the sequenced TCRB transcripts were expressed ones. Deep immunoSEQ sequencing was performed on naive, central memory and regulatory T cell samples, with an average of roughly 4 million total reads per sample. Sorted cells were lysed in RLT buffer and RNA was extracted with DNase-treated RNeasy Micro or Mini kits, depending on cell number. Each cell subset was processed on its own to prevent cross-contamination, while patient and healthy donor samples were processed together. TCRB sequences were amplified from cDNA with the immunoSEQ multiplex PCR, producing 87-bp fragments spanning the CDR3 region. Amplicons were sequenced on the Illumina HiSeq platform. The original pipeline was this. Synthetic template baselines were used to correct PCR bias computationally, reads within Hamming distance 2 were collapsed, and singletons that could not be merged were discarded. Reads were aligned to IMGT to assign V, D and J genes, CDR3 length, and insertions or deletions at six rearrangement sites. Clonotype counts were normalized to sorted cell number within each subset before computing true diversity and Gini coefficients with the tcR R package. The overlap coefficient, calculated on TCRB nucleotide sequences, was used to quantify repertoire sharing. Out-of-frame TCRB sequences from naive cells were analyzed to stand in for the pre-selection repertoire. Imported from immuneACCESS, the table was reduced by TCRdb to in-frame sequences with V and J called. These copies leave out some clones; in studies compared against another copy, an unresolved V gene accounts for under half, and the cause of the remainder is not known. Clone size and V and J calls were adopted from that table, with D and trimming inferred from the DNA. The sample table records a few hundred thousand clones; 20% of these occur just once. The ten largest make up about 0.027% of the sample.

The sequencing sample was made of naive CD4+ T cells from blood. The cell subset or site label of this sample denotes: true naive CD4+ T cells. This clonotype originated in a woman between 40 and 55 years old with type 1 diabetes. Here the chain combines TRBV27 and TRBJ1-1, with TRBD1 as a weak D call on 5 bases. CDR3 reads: CASSLQGRGTEAFF. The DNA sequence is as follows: TGTGCCAGCAGTTTACAGGGTAGGGGCACTGAAGCTTTCTTT.